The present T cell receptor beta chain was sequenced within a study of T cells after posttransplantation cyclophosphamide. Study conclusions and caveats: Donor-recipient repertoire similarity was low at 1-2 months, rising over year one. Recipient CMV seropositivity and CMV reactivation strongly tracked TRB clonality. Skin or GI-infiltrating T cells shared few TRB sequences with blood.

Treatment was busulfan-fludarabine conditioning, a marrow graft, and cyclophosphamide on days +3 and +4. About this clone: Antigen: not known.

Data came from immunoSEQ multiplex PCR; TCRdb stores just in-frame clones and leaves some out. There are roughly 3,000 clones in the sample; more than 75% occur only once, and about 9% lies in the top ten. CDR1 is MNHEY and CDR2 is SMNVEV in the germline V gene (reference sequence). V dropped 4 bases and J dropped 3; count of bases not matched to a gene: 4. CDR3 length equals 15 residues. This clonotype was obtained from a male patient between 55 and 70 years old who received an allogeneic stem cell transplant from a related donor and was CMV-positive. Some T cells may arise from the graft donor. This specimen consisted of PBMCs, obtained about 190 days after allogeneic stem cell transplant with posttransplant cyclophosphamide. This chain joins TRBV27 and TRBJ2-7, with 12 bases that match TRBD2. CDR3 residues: CASSSRTSGIYEQYF. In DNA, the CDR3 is TGTGCCAGCAGTTCCCGGACTAGCGGGATCTACGAGCAGTACTTC.